This record concerns one T cell receptor beta chain sequence. Each exposed participant met a COVID-19 case in the 2 weeks preceding study entry. The source of the sample is a study of blood T cell repertoires in COVID-19. On the study more broadly: Samples came from the United States, Italy and Spain, spanning acute and convalescent COVID-19. The analysed material was cDNA or gDNA that came from T cells, B-cell-depleted T cells, or PBMCs.

Source study methods: For nucleated cells, counts were estimated from reference gene primer amplification. The table came from immunoSEQ multiplex PCR; TCRdb's copy has only in-frame clones and leaves some out. V and J calls and clone size are as listed in that table; D and trimming were resolved from the DNA. Of hundreds of thousands of clones listed, 85% to 90% are singletons. Sequenced sample: PBMCs or T cells enriched from blood (not recorded which). This clonotype was sampled from a man over 45 who had been exposed to COVID-19.

CDR3 amino acids: CASSLNRGHTEAFF. The CDR3 bases are TGCGCCAGCAGCTTGAACAGGGGGCACACTGAAGCTTTCTTT. This chain connects TRBV5-1 to TRBJ1-1, with TRBD1 identical over 9 bases. CDR1 SGHRS and CDR2 YFSETQ come from the germline V gene. V was pared by 1 base and J by 3 bases, with 1 base of the junction left unmatched. The CDR3 contains 14 residues.